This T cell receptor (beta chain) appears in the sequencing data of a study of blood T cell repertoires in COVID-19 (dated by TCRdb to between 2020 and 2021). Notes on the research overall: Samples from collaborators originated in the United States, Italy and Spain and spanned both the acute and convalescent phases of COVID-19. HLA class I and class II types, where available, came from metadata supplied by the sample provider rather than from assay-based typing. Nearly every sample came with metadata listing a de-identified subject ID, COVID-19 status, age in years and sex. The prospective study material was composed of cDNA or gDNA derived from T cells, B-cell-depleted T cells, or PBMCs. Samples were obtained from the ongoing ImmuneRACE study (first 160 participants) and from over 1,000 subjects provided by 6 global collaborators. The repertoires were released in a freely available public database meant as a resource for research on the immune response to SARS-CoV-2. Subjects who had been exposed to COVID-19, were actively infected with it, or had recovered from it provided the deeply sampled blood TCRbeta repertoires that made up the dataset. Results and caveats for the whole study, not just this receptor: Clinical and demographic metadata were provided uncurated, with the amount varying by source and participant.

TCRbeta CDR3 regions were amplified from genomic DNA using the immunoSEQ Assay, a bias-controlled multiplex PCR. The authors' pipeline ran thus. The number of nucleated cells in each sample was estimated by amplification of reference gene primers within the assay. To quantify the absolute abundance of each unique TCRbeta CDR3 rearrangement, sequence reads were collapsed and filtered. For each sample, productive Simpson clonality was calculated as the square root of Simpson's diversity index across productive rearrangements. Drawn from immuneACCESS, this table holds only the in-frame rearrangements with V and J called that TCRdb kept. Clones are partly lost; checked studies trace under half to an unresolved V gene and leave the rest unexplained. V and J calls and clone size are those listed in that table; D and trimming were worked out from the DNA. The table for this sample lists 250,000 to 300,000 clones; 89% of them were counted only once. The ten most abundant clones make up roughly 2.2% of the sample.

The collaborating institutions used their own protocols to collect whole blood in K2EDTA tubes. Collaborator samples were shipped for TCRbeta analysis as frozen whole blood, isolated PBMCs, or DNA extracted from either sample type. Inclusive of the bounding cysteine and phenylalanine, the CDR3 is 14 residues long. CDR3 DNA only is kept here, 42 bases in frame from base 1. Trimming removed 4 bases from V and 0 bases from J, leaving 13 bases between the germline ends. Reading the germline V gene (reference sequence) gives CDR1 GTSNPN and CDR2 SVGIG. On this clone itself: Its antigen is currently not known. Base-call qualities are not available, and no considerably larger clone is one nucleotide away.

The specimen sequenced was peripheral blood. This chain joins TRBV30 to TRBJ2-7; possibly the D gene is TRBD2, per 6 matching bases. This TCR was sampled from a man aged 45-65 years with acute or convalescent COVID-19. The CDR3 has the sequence CAWKGLPHSYEQYF. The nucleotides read TGTGCCTGGAAGGGACTGCCCCACTCCTACGAGCAGTACTTC.